This T cell receptor (beta chain) was recovered during a study of cytomegalovirus exposure and HLA in healthy donors. PCR employed 60 Vbeta and 13 Jbeta primers. Method: immunoSEQ multiplex PCR; TCRdb's copy keeps in-frame clones and lacks some. In the table there are more than 85,000 clones, under 85% of which are singletons. Trimming shortened V by 6 bases and J by 4 bases, and 12 bases separated the two germline ends. The CDR3 runs 13 residues. Germline V CDR1 and CDR2: SGHTA, FQGNSA. Samples came from healthy bone marrow donors. This chain connects TRBV7-2 to TRBJ1-1; D call uncertain. This TCR derives from a woman in her fifties or sixties in good health and CMV-seropositive. The sequenced sample consisted of PBMCs. The CDR3 protein is CASSSSPRTEAFF. DNA of the CDR3: TGTGCCAGCAGTTCTAGCCCCCGCACTGAAGCTTTCTTT.